The 26 T cell receptor beta chains below come from one sample, sequenced in a study of OX40 agonist ivuxolimab in advanced cancers. This table comes from immunoSEQ multiplex PCR, and its TCRdb copy is limited to in-frame clones, with some not included. The sample consists of more than 25,000 clones, 85% of them appearing once. Source: CD4+ or CD8+ T cells sorted from blood, taken in a trial of the OX40 agonist ivuxolimab. The origin of the receptors is an adult with an advanced solid tumor such as melanoma, head and neck, liver or kidney cancer.

This clone appeared a single time. The chain combines TRBV7-2 with TRBJ1-1; no clear D gene. This CDR3 has 13 amino acids. Germline V lookup: CDR1 SGHTA, CDR2 FQGNSA. Trimming removed 6 bases from V and 5 bases from J, with 13 bases in between. The CDR3 loop reads CASSPTAGTEAFF. CDR3 nucleotide sequence: TGTGCCAGCAGTCCGACGGCGGGGACTGAAGCTTTCTTT.

This clone was counted a single time. V gene TRBV7-2 combines with J gene TRBJ1-6; 10 nucleotides agree with TRBD1. The CDR3 runs 14 residues. V was clipped by 1 base and J by 10 bases; unmatched bases: 1. Germline V gene data show CDR1 as SGHTA and CDR2 as FQGNSA. CDR3 region: CASSLGTGGSPLHF. CDR3 coding DNA: TGTGCCAGCAGCTTAGGGACAGGGGGATCACCCCTCCACTTT.

The chain joins TRBV11-3 to TRBJ2-7; D call uncertain. V lost 6 bases to trimming and J lost 6 bases, with 12 bases between them. Germline loops: CDR1 SGHNT, CDR2 YENEEA. The CDR3 has 12 amino acids. The CDR3 sequence is CASSQIVFEQYF. CDR3 nucleotides: TGTGCCAGCAGTCAGATCGTTTTCGAGCAGTACTTC.

The gene calls are TRBV6-6 and TRBJ2-1, with unresolved D. The germline CDR1 and CDR2 sequences are MNHNY and SVGAGI (reference sequence). Trimming left V 0 bases short and J 3 bases short, with 12 bases between. There are 16 residues in the CDR3. DNA of the CDR3: TGTGCCAGCAGTTACTCCTCCCAGCACCTCTACAATGAGCAGTTCTTC. It encodes CASSYSSQHLYNEQFF.

The chain is built from TRBV9 and TRBJ2-7, with D possibly called TRBD1 or TRBD2 (5 bases each). V shed 0 bases and J shed 1 base, with 11 bases lying between them. The CDR3 runs to 15 residues. From germline, CDR1 is SGDLS and CDR2 YYNGEE. Here the CDR3 reads CASSVGGLGSYEQYF. CDR3 sequence (DNA): TGTGCCAGCAGCGTAGGGGGGTTAGGATCCTACGAGCAGTACTTC.

This clone was observed a few times. The chain combines TRBV27 with TRBJ1-5, with D possibly TRBD1 on 5 matching bases. Per germline, CDR1 MNHEY and CDR2 SMNVEV (reference sequence). The CDR3 totals 15 residues. V lost 5 bases to trimming and J lost 0 bases, with 11 bases between them. Here the CDR3 reads CASSPRGGSNQPQHF. The CDR3 DNA reads TGTGCCAGCAGTCCACGGGGGGGTAGCAATCAGCCCCAGCATTTT.

V usage is TRBV7-6 and J usage is TRBJ2-7; 9 bases are a match to TRBD2. Germline CDR1 SGHVS, CDR2 FNYEAQ. J gave up 9 bases and V 4 bases, and 19 bases lay outside the gene matches. The CDR3 length is 17 residues. The CDR3 nucleotides are TGTGCCAGCAGCTCAAACCCGACTAGCGGAGTACAAGGCTCGCAGTACTTC. Translation: CASSSNPTSGVQGSQYF.

The CDR3 bases are TGTGCCAGCAGTCATTACAGGGAAGAGGGCACAGATACGCAGTATTTT. This gives the protein CASSHYREEGTDTQYF. This chain uses TRBV2 with TRBJ2-3, with a weak D call TRBD1 (6 bases). V was cut by 5 bases and J by 1 base, with 16 bases left in between. Germline V CDR1 and CDR2: SNHLY, FYNNEI. The CDR3 loop spans 16 amino acids.

The chain links TRBV28 to TRBJ2-1; D is undetermined. Per germline, CDR1 MDHEN and CDR2 SYDVKM. Trimming stripped 3 bases from V and 15 bases from J, with 12 bases between. This CDR3 has 11 residues. CDR3 region: CASSFETSAFF. For the CDR3, the DNA is TGTGCCAGCAGTTTCGAGACTTCCGCGTTCTTC.

This rearrangement joins TRBV5-6 to TRBJ2-6; 8 nucleotides align to TRBD1. Germline V gene lookup returns CDR1 SGHDT and CDR2 YYEEEE. The CDR3 runs 18 residues. Unmatched junction bases numbered 8, after V lost 0 bases and J lost 3 bases. In nucleotides, the CDR3 is TGTGCCAGCAGCTTGGGCCAGGGGGCTTCTATTGGGGCCAACGTCCTGACTTTC. It encodes CASSLGQGASIGANVLTF.

CDR3 amino acids: CASSIVPTGGPSDEQFF. In DNA form, the CDR3 reads TGTGCCAGTAGTATTGTTCCGACAGGGGGTCCCTCCGATGAGCAGTTCTTC. The chain combines TRBV19 with TRBJ2-1, with 9 bases identical to TRBD1. Germline loops: CDR1 LNHDA, CDR2 SQIVND (reference sequence). The CDR3 extends over 17 amino acids. V shed 3 bases, J shed 8 bases, and the junction held 14 bases outside the gene matches.

The chain recombines TRBV29-1 with TRBJ2-7, with D unclear. This CDR3 spans 12 amino acids. Trimming left V 1 base short and J 3 bases short, with 7 bases between. Germline assignment: CDR1 SQVTM and CDR2 ANQGSEA. The CDR3 loop reads CSVEVGDYEQYF. The CDR3 nucleotides are TGCAGCGTTGAAGTGGGTGACTACGAGCAGTACTTC.

The gene calls are TRBV19 and TRBJ2-1; the match to TRBD1 covers 9 bases. CDR3 length: 15 residues. CDR1 and CDR2 (germline): LNHDA, SQIVND (reference sequence). Trimming at V came to 5 bases and at J to 5 bases, leaving 7 bases not matched to a gene. CDR3 residues: CASSLGQGLDNEQFF. CDR3 bases: TGTGCCAGTAGTTTGGGACAGGGTCTCGACAATGAGCAGTTCTTC.

This chain uses TRBV6-5 with TRBJ1-4, with D possibly being TRBD1 (6 bases). CDR3 size: 15 residues. V was pared by 0 bases and J by 8 bases, with 13 bases between. Per germline, CDR1 MNHEY and CDR2 SVGAGI. The CDR3 reads CASSYSGGASEKLFF. CDR3 coding DNA: TGTGCCAGCAGTTACTCAGGGGGGGCATCCGAAAAACTGTTTTTT.

There are a few counts of this clone. The rearrangement uses TRBV4-1 and TRBJ2-7; 13 bases match TRBD2. The CDR3 has 15 residues. Germline CDR1 MGHRA, CDR2 YSYEKL. Trimming at V came to 6 bases and at J to 3 bases, leaving 5 bases not matched to a gene. CDR3 amino acids: CASRLRTSGSYEQYF. The CDR3 DNA sequence: TGCGCCAGCAGGCTACGGACTAGCGGGAGCTACGAGCAGTACTTC.

The CDR3, as DNA: TGTGCCAGCAGCTTAGGCACGAATGGCTACACCTTC. Protein: CASSLGTNGYTF. The chain has TRBV13 and TRBJ1-2; D uncertain. Trimming took off 0 bases at V and 6 bases at J, with 5 bases between the two ends. This CDR3 has 12 residues. CDR1 PRHDT and CDR2 FYEKMQ come from the germline V gene (reference sequence). Complete variable domain (other parts from reference TRBV13 and TRBJ1-2): AAGVIQSPRHLIKEKRETATLKCYPIPRHDTVYWYQQGPGQDPQFLISFYEKMQSDKGSIPDRFSAQQFSDYHSELNMSSLELGDSALYFCASSLGTNGYTFGSGTRLTVV.

The V gene is TRBV5-5, the J gene TRBJ2-2; TRBD2 agrees at 10 bases. The germline CDR1 and CDR2 sequences are SGHKS and YYEKEE (reference sequence). Germline trimming cut 4 bases from V and 7 bases from J; bases unmatched to any gene: 16. This CDR3 has 18 residues. CDR3 protein: CASSEPGLAKILGGELFF. As DNA, the CDR3 is TGTGCCAGCAGCGAACCGGGACTAGCGAAAATATTGGGCGGGGAGCTGTTTTTT.

The genes are TRBV12-2 and TRBJ2-1; the listed D gene, TRBD2, was not tested against the DNA. TRBV12-2 is designated a pseudogene. The CDR3 consists of 18 residues. CDR3 DNA: TGTGCAAGTCGCTTAGGGGATGACGGGAGCTACCACTACAATGAGCAGTTCTTC. Amino acids: CASRLGDDGSYHYNEQFF.

The V call is TRBV7-3, the J call TRBJ1-1; tentative D call: TRBD1 (5 bases). Trimming took off 4 bases at V and 2 bases at J, with 8 bases between the two ends. This CDR3 comprises 13 residues. CDR1 is SGHTA and CDR2 is FQGTGA in the germline V gene. CDR3 in DNA: TGTGCCAGCAGCTATACAGGTAACACTGAAGCTTTCTTT. Its translation: CASSYTGNTEAFF.

This sequence joins TRBV6-6 and TRBJ1-1, with a weak D call TRBD1 (5 bases). The CDR3 covers 15 residues. Looked up from germline, CDR1 is MNHNY and CDR2 is SVGAGI (reference sequence). The ends were cut back, 7 bases at V and 7 bases at J, with 22 bases in the middle. The DNA of the CDR3 is TGTGCCAGCAATTGGCGGACCGACAGCTGGGTTGAAGCTTTCTTT. Its protein is CASNWRTDSWVEAFF.

By share, this clone counts as medium-sized. V gene TRBV10-3 combines with J gene TRBJ2-1, with 9 bases identical to TRBD2. The V and J ends lost 6 bases and 2 bases, in that order; junction bases with no gene match: 5. This CDR3 is 15 amino acids long. Germline V lookup: CDR1 ENHRY, CDR2 SYGVKD. For the CDR3, the DNA is TGTGCCATCAGGGCTAGCGGGGCGACCTACAATGAGCAGTTCTTC. Translation: CAIRASGATYNEQFF.

This chain uses TRBV15 with TRBJ2-7; D possibly uses TRBD1 or TRBD2 (5 bases each). The V end was cut by 0 bases, the J end by 2 bases, with 11 bases between. In germline, CDR1 is LNHNV, CDR2 YYDKDF (reference sequence). The CDR3 totals 15 residues. CDR3 in amino acids: CATSRDRDRPYEQYF. For the CDR3, the DNA is TGTGCCACCAGCAGAGATCGGGACCGCCCCTACGAGCAGTACTTC.

The chain recombines TRBV9 with TRBJ2-1; the D is unclear. This CDR3 has 13 residues. Trimming took off 3 bases at V and 4 bases at J, with 8 bases between the two ends. Looked up from germline, CDR1 is SGDLS and CDR2 is YYNGEE. CDR3 region: CASSEQTYNEQFF. The CDR3 nucleotides are TGTGCCAGCAGCGAACAAACGTACAATGAGCAGTTCTTC.

This clone appeared a few times. J is TRBJ2-3 and V is TRBV4-3, with 8 positions matching TRBD2. In germline, CDR1 is LGHNA, CDR2 YSLEER. CDR3 size: 16 residues. V lost 0 bases, J lost 7 bases, and 9 bases stayed unmatched. The chain's CDR3 is CASSQESSGSMYTQYF. The CDR3 nucleotides are TGCGCCAGCAGCCAAGAATCCAGCGGGAGTATGTATACGCAGTATTTT.

The CDR3 reads CASSLAGENTGELFF. The CDR3 DNA is TGTGCCAGCAGTTTAGCGGGAGAGAACACCGGGGAGCTGTTTTTT. The chain uses TRBV6-1 and TRBJ2-2; 9 bases map to TRBD2. With V trimmed by 5 bases and J by 1 base, 2 bases remained unmatched. In germline, CDR1 is MNHNS, CDR2 SASEGT. The CDR3 is made up of 15 amino acids.

The count of this clone is one. V gene TRBV4-3 combines with J gene TRBJ1-3; D remains ambiguous. The CDR3 totals 15 residues. Per the germline V gene, CDR1 is LGHNA and CDR2 is YSLEER. Trimming removed 0 bases at V and 0 bases at J, with 6 bases between. This CDR3 is CASSQDMASGNTIYF. In DNA form, the CDR3 reads TGCGCCAGCAGCCAAGATATGGCCTCTGGAAACACCATATATTTT.